The next 13 T cell receptor beta chains were all read from a single sample in a study of blood T cell repertoires in COVID-19. The assay was immunoSEQ multiplex PCR, and TCRdb's table has in-frame clones only and misses some. The sample lists a few hundred thousand clones, approximately 90% occurring once. Material for sequencing was peripheral blood. Source of these receptors: a woman aged 60-75 years with acute or convalescent COVID-19.

The chain joins TRBV7-9 to TRBJ2-5; tentative D call: TRBD2 (5 bases). CDR3 size: 14 residues. Germline CDR1 is SEHNR and CDR2 is FQNEAQ (reference sequence). Trimming cost V 5 bases and J 5 bases, with 15 bases left between them. CDR3 amino acids: CASSLLDFIETQYF. CDR3 DNA sequence: TGTGCCAGCAGCCTACTAGATTTCATCGAGACCCAGTACTTC.

The rearrangement uses TRBV6-5 and TRBJ1-1; 8 bases align to TRBD1. Germline loops: CDR1 MNHEY, CDR2 SVGAGI. There are 14 residues in the CDR3. J lost 4 bases, V lost 2 bases, and 3 bases had no gene match. The CDR3: CASSYMGTGTEAFF. CDR3 in DNA: TGTGCCAGCAGTTACATGGGGACAGGCACTGAAGCTTTCTTT.

This clone was picked up many times. Germline and junction disagree at one end, which may indicate a read error. The chain couples TRBV7-9 to TRBJ1-4; TRBD1 agrees at 10 bases. CDR1 SEHNR and CDR2 FQNEAQ come from the germline V gene (reference sequence). The CDR3 sequence is 17 residues long. The CDR3 nucleotides read TGTGCCAGCAGCTCCGGGACAGGGGAGCGTGAAAATGTAAAACTGTTTTTT. The encoded protein is CASSSGTGERENVKLFF.

The chain links TRBV7-2 to TRBJ2-1, with no clear D. Germline loops: CDR1 SGHTA, CDR2 FQGNSA. V lost 2 bases, J lost 0 bases, and 8 bases lay in between. The CDR3 length is 15 residues. The chain's CDR3 is CASSLFGSSYNEQFF. CDR3 sequence (DNA): TGTGCCAGCAGCTTATTCGGTAGCTCCTACAATGAGCAGTTCTTC.

This chain uses TRBV4-2 with TRBJ2-1; 11 nucleotides line up with TRBD2. Germline V gene lookup returns CDR1 LGHNA and CDR2 YNFKEQ. This CDR3 comprises 15 residues. J lost 5 bases, V lost 4 bases, and 4 bases had no gene match. In DNA, the CDR3 is TGTGCCAGCAGCCCGAGTAGCGGGAGGGACAATGAGCAGTTCTTC. Translation: CASSPSSGRDNEQFF.

The gene calls are TRBV7-9 and TRBJ1-1; D is unresolved. Germline V gives CDR1 SEHNR, CDR2 FQNEAQ (reference sequence). The V gene lost 5 bases and the J gene lost 2 bases, with 12 bases spanning the gap. This CDR3 has 14 residues. The CDR3 DNA follows: TGTGCCAGCAGCCCAAGGGAGGGAAACACTGAAGCTTTCTTT. Its protein is CASSPREGNTEAFF. Combining the CDR3 with reference TRBV7-9 and TRBJ1-1 gives the whole variable domain DTGVSQNPRHKITKRGQNVTFRCDPISEHNRLYWYRQTLGQGPEFLTYFQNEAQLEKSRLLSDRFSAERPKGSFSTLEIQRTEQGDSAMYLCASSPREGNTEAFFGQGTRLTVV.

The CDR3 loop reads CASSQDPGGGTEAFF. The CDR3 region has the DNA TGTGCCAGCAGCCAAGACCCGGGGGGAGGCACTGAAGCTTTCTTT. The chain recombines TRBV14 with TRBJ1-1, with D possibly TRBD1 on 5 matching bases. V was trimmed by 0 bases and J by 4 bases, leaving 12 bases between them. The CDR3 runs to 15 residues. The germline V gene has CDR1 SGHDN and CDR2 FVKESK.

This sequence joins TRBV4-3 and TRBJ2-3; D may be TRBD2 (6 bases). CDR3 length equals 17 residues. V was trimmed by 0 bases and J by 1 base, leaving 14 bases between them. CDR1 LGHNA and CDR2 YSLEER come from the germline V gene. CDR3 nucleotides: TGCGCCAGCAGCCAAGACTGGGCGGCTAGCGGCACAGATACGCAGTATTTT. This translates into CASSQDWAASGTDTQYF.

This rearrangement joins TRBV27 to TRBJ1-6; the D gene is possibly TRBD1 (6 bases). The CDR3 is 18 residues long. Trimming pared 7 bases from V and 6 bases from J, leaving 25 bases between. CDR1 is MNHEY and CDR2 is SMNVEV in the germline V gene (reference sequence). The CDR3 reads CASTLRGGGVWRNSPLHF. In nucleotides, the CDR3 is TGTGCCAGCACCCTCCGAGGGGGAGGGGTATGGCGTAATTCACCCCTCCACTTT.

The chain joins TRBV7-8 to TRBJ2-3; tentatively, D is TRBD1 (5 bases). Germline-derived CDR1 and CDR2 are SGHVS and FQNEAQ. V lost 7 bases and J 3 bases, leaving 14 bases between the germline ends. This CDR3 contains 14 residues. The CDR3 protein is CASTPRQGTDTQYF. In DNA form, the CDR3 reads TGTGCCAGCACCCCCCGGCAGGGAACAGATACGCAGTATTTT.

The chain joins TRBV21-1 to TRBJ1-1; TRBD1, as called in the table, went unchecked against the DNA. TRBV21-1 is a pseudogene segment. The CDR3 runs 20 residues. This CDR3 reads CASSKPDTKVHLESNTEAFF. CDR3 in DNA: TGTGCCAGCAGCAAGCCGGACACAAAGGTCCATCTCGAAAGCAACACTGAAGCTTTCTTT.

This chain connects TRBV15 to TRBJ1-6; TRBD1 might be the D (6 bases). This CDR3 contains 15 residues. Germline V gene lookup returns CDR1 LNHNV and CDR2 YYDKDF (reference sequence). V dropped 1 base and J dropped 14 bases, with 18 bases sitting between them. CDR3 protein: CATSRGGQGLETLHF. CDR3 in DNA: TGTGCCACCAGCAGAGGGGGACAAGGCCTCGAGACCCTCCACTTT.

This clone was recorded once. This chain links TRBV5-1 with TRBJ2-1; TRBD2 matches at 11 bases. After removal of 4 bases from V and 0 bases from J, the junction contained 6 bases not matched to a gene. This CDR3 region has 17 residues. The germline V gene encodes CDR1 SGHRS and CDR2 YFSETQ. CDR3 region: CASSIASGGRSYNEQFF. The CDR3 coding sequence is TGCGCCAGCAGCATCGCTAGCGGGGGGCGCTCCTACAATGAGCAGTTCTTC.